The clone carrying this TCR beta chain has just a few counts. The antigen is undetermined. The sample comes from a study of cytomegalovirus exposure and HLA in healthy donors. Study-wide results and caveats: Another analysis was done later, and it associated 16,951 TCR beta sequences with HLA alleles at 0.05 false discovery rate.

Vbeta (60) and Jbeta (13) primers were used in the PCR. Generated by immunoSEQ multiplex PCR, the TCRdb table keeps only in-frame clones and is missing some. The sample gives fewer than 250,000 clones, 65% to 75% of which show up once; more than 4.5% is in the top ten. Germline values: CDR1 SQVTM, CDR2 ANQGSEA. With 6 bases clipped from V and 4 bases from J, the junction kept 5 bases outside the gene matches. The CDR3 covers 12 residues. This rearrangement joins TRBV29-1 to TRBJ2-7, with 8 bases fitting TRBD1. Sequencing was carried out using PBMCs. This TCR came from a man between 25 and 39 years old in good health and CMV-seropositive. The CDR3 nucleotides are TGCAGCGTGAGGACAGGGTTATACGAGCAGTACTTC. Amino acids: CSVRTGLYEQYF.